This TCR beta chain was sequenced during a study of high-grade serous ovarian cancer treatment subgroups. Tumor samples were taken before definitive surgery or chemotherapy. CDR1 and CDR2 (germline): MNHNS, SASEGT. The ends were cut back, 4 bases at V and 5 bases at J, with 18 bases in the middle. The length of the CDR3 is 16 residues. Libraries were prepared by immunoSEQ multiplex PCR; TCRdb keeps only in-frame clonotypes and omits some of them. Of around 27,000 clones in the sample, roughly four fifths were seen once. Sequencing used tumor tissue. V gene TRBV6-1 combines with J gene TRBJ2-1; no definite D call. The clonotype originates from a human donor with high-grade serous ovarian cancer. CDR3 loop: CASSVSRTTVNNEQFF. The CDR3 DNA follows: TGTGCCAGCAGTGTCTCCCGGACCACCGTAAACAATGAGCAGTTCTTC.